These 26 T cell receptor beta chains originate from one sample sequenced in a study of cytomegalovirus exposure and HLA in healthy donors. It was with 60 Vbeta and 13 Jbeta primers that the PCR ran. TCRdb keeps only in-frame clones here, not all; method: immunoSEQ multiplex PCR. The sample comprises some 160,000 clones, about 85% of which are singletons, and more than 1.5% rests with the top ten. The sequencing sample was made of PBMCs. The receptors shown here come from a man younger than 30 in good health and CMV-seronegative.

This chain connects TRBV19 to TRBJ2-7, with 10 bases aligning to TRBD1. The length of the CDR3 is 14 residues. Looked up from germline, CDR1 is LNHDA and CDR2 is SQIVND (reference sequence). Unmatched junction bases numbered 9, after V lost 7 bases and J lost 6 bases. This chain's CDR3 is CASISGTGASEQYF. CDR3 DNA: TGTGCCAGTATCTCCGGGACAGGGGCGAGCGAGCAGTACTTC.

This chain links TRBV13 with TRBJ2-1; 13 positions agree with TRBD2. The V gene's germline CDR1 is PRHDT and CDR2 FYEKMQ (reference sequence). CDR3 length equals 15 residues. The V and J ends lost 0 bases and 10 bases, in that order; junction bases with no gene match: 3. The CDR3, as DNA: TGTGCCAGCAGCTTAGGGAGACTAGCGGGAGGAGAGCAGTTCTTC. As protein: CASSLGRLAGGEQFF.

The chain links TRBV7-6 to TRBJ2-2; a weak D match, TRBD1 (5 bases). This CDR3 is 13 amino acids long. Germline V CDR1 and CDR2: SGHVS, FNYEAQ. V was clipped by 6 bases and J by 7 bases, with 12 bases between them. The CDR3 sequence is CASRGQGGGELFF. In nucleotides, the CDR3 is TGTGCCAGCAGGGGGCAGGGCGGCGGGGAGCTGTTTTTT.

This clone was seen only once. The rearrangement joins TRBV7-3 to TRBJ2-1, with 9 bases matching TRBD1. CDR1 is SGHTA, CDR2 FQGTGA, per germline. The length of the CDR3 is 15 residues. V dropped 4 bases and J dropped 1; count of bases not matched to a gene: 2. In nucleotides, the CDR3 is TGTGCCAGCAGCTCAGGACAGGGGTCCTACAATGAGCAGTTCTTC. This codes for CASSSGQGSYNEQFF. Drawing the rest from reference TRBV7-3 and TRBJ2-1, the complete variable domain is GAGVSQTPSNKVTEKGKYVELRCDPISGHTALYWYRQSLGQGPEFLIYFQGTGAADDSGLPNDRFFAVRPEGSVSTLKIQRTERGDSAVYLCASSSGQGSYNEQFFGPGTRLTVL.

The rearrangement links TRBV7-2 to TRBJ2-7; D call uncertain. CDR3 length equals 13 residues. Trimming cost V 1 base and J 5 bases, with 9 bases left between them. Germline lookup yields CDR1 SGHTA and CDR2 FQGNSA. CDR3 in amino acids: CASSLDRVNEQYF. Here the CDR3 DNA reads TGTGCCAGCAGCTTAGATCGGGTAAACGAGCAGTACTTC.

This CDR3 is CASRVTGNTEAFF. Written as DNA, the CDR3 is TGTGCCAGCAGAGTGACAGGGAACACTGAAGCTTTCTTT. The chain has TRBV6-4 and TRBJ1-1; D possibly corresponds to TRBD1 (6 bases). Germline assignment: CDR1 MRHNA and CDR2 SNTAGT. Trimming took off 6 bases at V and 1 base at J, with 9 bases between the two ends. The CDR3 spans 13 residues.

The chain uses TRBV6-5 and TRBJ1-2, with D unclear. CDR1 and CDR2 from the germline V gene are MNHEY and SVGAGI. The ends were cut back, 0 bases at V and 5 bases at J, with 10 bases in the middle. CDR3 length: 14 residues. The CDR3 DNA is TGTGCCAGCAGTTACTCGTCCAGGACTTATGGCTACACCTTC. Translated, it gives CASSYSSRTYGYTF.

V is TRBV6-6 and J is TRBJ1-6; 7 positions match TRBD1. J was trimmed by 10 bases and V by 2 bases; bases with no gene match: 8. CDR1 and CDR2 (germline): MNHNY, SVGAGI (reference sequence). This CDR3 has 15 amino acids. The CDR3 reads CASSYGQGGGSPLHF. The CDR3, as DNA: TGTGCCAGCAGTTACGGCCAGGGGGGTGGCTCACCCCTCCACTTT.

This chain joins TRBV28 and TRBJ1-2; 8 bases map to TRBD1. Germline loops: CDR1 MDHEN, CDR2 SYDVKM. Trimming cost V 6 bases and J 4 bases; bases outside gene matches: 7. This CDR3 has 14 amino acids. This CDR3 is CASRVPGGVYGYTF. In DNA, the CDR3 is TGTGCCAGCAGGGTTCCAGGGGGCGTCTATGGCTACACCTTC.

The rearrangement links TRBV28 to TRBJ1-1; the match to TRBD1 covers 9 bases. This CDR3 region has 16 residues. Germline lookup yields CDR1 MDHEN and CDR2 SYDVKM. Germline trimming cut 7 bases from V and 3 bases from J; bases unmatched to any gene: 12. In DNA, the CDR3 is TGTGCCAGCAACCTCAACAGGGGGCAGGGGGACACTGAAGCTTTCTTT. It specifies CASNLNRGQGDTEAFF.

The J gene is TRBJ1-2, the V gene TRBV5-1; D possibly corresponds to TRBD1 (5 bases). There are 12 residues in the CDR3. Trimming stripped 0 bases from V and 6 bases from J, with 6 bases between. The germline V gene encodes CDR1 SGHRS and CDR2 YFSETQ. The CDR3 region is CASSLAGNGYTF. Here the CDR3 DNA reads TGCGCCAGCAGCTTGGCAGGGAATGGCTACACCTTC. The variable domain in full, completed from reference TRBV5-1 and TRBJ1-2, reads KAGVTQTPRYLIKTRGQQVTLSCSPISGHRSVSWYQQTPGQGLQFLFEYFSETQRNKGNFPGRFSGRQFSNSRSEMNVSTLELGDSALYLCASSLAGNGYTFGSGTRLTVV.

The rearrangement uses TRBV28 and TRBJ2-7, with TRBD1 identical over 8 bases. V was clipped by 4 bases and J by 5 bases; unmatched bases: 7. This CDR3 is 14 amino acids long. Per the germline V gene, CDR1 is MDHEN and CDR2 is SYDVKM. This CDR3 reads CASSSGQDLNEQYF. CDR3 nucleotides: TGTGCCAGCAGTTCGGGACAGGATCTCAACGAGCAGTACTTC.

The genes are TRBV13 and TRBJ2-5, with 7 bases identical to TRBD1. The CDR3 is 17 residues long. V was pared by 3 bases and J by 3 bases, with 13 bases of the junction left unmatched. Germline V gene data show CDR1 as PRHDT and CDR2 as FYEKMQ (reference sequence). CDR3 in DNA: TGTGCCAGCAGCTTGGGTCAAGGACAGGCGATGGAAGAGACCCAGTACTTC. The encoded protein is CASSLGQGQAMEETQYF.

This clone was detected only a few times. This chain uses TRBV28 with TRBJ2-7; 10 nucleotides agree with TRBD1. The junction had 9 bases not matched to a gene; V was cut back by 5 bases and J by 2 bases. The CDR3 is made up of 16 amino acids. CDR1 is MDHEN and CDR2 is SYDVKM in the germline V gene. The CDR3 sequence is CASSGVPGQGPYEQYF. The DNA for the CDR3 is TGTGCCAGCAGTGGCGTCCCGGGACAGGGGCCCTACGAGCAGTACTTC.

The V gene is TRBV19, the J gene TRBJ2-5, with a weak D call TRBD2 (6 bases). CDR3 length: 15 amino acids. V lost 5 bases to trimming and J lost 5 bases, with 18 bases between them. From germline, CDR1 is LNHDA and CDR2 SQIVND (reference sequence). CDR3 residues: CASSPSWGGEETQYF. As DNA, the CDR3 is TGTGCCAGTAGTCCCTCATGGGGAGGAGAGGAGACCCAGTACTTC.

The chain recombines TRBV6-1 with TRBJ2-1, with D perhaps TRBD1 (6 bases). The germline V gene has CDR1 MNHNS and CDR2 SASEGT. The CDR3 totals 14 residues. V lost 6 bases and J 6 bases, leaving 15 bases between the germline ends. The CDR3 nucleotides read TGTGCCAGCAGCTTAGATAAGACAGGCAATGAGCAGTTCTTC. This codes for CASSLDKTGNEQFF.

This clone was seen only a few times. The CDR3 coding sequence is TGTGCCACCAGCAAGGACCGGGACAGCTATAATTCACCCCTCCACTTT. It specifies CATSKDRDSYNSPLHF. The V and J genes are TRBV15 and TRBJ1-6; TRBD1 matches 7 bases. This CDR3 is 16 amino acids long. Trimming took 4 bases from V and 3 from J; bases not matched to a gene: 6. Germline-derived CDR1 and CDR2 are LNHNV and YYDKDF (reference sequence).

The CDR3 sequence: CASSSSPGYQETQYF. The CDR3, as DNA: TGCGCCAGCAGCTCTTCGCCGGGGTACCAAGAGACCCAGTACTTC. The chain joins TRBV5-1 to TRBJ2-5, with a tentative D call TRBD2 (5 bases). V dropped 3 bases and J dropped 0 bases, with 12 bases sitting between them. The CDR3 totals 15 residues. The germline V gene encodes CDR1 SGHRS and CDR2 YFSETQ.

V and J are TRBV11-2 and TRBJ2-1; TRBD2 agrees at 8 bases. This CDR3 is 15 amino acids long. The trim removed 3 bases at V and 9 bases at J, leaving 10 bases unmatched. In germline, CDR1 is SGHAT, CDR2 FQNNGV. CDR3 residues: CASSFVAGIGVEQFF. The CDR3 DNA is TGTGCCAGCAGCTTTGTAGCGGGGATTGGGGTTGAGCAGTTCTTC.

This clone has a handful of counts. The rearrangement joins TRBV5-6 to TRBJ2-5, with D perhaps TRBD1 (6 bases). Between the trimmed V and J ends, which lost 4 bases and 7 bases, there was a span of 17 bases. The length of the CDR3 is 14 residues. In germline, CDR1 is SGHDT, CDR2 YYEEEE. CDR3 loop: CASSPDRIEGTQYF. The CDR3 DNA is TGTGCCAGCAGCCCCGACAGGATTGAAGGGACCCAGTACTTC.

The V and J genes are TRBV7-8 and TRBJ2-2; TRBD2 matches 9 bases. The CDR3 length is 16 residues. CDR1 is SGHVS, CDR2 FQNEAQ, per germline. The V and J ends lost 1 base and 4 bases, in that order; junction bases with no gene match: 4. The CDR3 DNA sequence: TGTGCCAGCAGCTTAGGACTAGCGGAGGTCACCGGGGAGCTGTTTTTT. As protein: CASSLGLAEVTGELFF. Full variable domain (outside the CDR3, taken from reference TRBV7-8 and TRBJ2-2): GAGVSQSPRYKVAKRGQDVALRCDPISGHVSLFWYQQALGQGPEFLTYFQNEAQLDKSGLPSDRFFAERPEGSVSTLKIQRTQQEDSAVYLCASSLGLAEVTGELFFGEGSRLTVL.

CDR3 protein: CASSLVRGTGELFF. The CDR3 nucleotides read TGTGCCAGCAGTTTGGTCAGGGGTACCGGGGAGCTGTTTTTT. This chain uses TRBV28 with TRBJ2-2; the D gene is possibly TRBD1 (6 bases). This CDR3 has 14 amino acids. CDR1 MDHEN and CDR2 SYDVKM come from the germline V gene. Trimming took 3 bases from V and 5 from J, leaving 10 bases between them. The entire variable domain, with the rest obtained from reference TRBV28 and TRBJ2-2, is as follows: DVKVTQSSRYLVKRTGEKVFLECVQDMDHENMFWYRQDPGLGLRLIYFSYDVKMKEKGDIPEGYSVSREKKERFSLILESASTNQTSMYLCASSLVRGTGELFFGEGSRLTVL.

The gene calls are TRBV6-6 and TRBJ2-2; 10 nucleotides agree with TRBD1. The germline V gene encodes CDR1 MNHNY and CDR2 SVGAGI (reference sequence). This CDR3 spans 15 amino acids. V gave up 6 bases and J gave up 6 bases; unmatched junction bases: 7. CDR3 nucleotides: TGTGCCAGCAGACCGGGACAGGGGACCCCCGGGGAGCTGTTTTTT. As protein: CASRPGQGTPGELFF.

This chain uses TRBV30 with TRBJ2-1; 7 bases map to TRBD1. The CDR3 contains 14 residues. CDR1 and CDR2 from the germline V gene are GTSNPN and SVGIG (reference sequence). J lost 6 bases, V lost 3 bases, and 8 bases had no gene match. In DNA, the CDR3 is TGTGCCTGGAGCGAAGGGACAGAAGGCAATGAGCAGTTCTTC. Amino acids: CAWSEGTEGNEQFF.

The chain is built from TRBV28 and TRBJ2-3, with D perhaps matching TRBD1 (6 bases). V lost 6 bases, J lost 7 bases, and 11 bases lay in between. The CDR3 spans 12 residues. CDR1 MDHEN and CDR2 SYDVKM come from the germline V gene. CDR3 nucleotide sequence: TGTGCCAGCAGCTGGACAGAGTATACGCAGTATTTT. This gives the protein CASSWTEYTQYF.

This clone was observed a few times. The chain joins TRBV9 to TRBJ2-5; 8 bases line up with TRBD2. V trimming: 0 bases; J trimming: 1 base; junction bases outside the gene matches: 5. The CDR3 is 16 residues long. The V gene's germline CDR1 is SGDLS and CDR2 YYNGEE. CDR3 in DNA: TGTGCCAGCAGCGTAGCCGGCGGGAGGCCCCAAGAGACCCAGTACTTC. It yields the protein CASSVAGGRPQETQYF. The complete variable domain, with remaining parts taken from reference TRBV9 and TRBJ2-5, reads DSGVTQTPKHLITATGQRVTLRCSPRSGDLSVYWYQQSLDQGLQFLIQYYNGEERAKGNILERFSAQQFPDLHSELNLSSLELGDSALYFCASSVAGGRPQETQYFGPGTRLLVL.